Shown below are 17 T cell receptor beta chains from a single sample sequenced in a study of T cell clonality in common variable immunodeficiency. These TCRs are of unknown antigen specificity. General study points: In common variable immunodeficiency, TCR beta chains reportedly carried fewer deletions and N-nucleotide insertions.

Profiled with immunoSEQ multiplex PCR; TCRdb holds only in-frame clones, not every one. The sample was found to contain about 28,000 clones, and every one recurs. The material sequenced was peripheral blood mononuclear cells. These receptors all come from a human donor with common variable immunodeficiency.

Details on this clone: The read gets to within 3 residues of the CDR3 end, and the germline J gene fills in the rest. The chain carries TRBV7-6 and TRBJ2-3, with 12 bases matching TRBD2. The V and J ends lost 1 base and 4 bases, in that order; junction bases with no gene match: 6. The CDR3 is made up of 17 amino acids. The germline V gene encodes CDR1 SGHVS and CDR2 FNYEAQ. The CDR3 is CASSLEASGRAPDTQYF. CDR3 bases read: TGTGCCAGCAGCTTAGAAGCTAGCGGGAGGGCCCCAGATACG.

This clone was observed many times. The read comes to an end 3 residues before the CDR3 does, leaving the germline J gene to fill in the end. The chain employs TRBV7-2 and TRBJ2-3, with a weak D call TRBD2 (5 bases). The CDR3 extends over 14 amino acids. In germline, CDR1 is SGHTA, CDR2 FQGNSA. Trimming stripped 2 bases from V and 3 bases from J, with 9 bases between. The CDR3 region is CASSLLAQTDTQYF. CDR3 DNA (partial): TGTGCCAGCAGCTTATTAGCGCAGACAGATACG.

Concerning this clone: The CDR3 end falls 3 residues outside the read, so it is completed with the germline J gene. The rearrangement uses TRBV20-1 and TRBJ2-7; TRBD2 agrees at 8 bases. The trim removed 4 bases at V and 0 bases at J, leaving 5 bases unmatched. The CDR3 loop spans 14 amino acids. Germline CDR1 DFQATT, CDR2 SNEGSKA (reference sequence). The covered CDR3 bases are TGCAGTGCTAAAGGCGGGGGGAGCTCCTACGAG. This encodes CSAKGGGSSYE. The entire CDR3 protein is CSAKGGGSSYEQYF.

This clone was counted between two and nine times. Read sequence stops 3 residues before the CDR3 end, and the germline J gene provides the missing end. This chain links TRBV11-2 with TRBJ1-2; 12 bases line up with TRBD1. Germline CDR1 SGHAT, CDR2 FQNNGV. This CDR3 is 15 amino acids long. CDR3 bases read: TGTGCCAGCAGCAAGGGACAGGGGGCATGGGGGGGC. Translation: CASSKGQGAWGG. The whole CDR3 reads CASSKGQGAWGGYTF.

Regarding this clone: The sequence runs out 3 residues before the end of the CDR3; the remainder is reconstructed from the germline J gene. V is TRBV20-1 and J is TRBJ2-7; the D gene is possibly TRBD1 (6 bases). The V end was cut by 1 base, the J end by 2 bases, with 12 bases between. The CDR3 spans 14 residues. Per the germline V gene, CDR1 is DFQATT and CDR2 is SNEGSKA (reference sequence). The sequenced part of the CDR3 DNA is TGCAGTGCTAGAGCGGGACACGAAGCCTACGAG. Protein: CSARAGHEAYE. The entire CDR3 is CSARAGHEAYEQYF.

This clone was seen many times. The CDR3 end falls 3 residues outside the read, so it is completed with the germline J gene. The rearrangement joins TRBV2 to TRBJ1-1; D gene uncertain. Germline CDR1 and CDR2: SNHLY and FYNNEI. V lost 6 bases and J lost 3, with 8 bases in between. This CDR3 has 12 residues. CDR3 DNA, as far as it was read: TGTGCCAGCAGCTACGCCTACACTGAA. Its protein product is CASSYAYTE. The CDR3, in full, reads CASSYAYTEAFF. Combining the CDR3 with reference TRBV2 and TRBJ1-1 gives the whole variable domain EPEVTQTPSHQVTQMGQEVILRCVPISNHLYFYWYRQILGQKVEFLVSFYNNEISEKSEIFDDQFSVERPDGSNFTLKIRSTKLEDSAMYFCASSYAYTEAFFGQGTRLTVV.

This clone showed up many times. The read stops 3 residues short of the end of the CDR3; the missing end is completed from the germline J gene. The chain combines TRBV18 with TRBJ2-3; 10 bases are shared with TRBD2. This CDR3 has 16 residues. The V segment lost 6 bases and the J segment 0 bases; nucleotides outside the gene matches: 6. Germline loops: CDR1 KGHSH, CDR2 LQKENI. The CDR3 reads CASSFTSGASTDTQYF. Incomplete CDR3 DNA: TGTGCCAGCTCGTTCACTAGCGGGGCTAGCACAGATACG.

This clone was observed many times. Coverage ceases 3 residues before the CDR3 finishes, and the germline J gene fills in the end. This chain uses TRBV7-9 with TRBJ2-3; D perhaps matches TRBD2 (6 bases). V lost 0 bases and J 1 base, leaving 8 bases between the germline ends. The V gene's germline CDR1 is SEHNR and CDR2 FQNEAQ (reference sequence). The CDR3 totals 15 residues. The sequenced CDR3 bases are TGTGCCAGCAGCTTAGCTAGCGGAGGCACAGATACG. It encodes CASSLASGGTDT. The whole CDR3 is CASSLASGGTDTQYF.

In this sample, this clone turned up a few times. The DNA read from the CDR3 is TGTGCCAGTAGTATAAGCCCCGAGGGGCAAGAGACC. It specifies CASSISPEGQET. The whole CDR3 sequence is CASSISPEGQETQYF. This chain links TRBV19 with TRBJ2-5, with D tentatively TRBD1 or TRBD2 (5 bases each). From the germline J gene comes the end of the CDR3, since the read stops 3 residues before it. The germline V and J ends were trimmed by 2 bases and 2 bases, with 12 bases remaining between them. CDR3 size: 15 residues. Germline V gene data show CDR1 as LNHDA and CDR2 as SQIVND (reference sequence).

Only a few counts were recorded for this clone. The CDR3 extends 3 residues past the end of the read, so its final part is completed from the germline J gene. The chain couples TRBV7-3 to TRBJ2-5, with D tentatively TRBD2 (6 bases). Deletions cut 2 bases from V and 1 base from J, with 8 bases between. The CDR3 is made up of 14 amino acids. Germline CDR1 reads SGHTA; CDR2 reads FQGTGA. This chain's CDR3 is CASSLEGLQETQYF. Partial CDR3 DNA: TGTGCCAGCAGCTTAGAGGGACTCCAAGAGACC.

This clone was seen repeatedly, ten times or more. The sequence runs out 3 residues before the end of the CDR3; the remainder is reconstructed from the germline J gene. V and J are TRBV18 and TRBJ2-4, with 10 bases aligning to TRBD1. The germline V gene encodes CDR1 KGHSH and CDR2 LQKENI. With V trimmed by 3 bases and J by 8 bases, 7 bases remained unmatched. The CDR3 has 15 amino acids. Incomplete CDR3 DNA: TGTGCCAGCTCACCCAACCGGACAGGGGGTTACATT. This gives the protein CASSPNRTGGYI. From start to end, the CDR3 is CASSPNRTGGYIQYF.

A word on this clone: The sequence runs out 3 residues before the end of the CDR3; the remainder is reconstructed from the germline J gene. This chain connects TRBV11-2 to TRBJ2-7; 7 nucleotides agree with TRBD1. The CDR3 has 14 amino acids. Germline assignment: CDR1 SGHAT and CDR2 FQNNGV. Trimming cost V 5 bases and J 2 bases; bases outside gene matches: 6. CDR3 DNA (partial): TGTGCCAGCAGCACACGACAGGGTCCCTACGAG. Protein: CASSTRQGPYE. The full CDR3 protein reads CASSTRQGPYEQYF.

CDR3: CASSIPTGGLTGLEAFF. The sequenced CDR3 bases are TGTGCCAGTAGTATCCCCACGGGCGGCCTAACAGGGCTGGAA. V is TRBV19 and J is TRBJ1-1; D is possibly TRBD1 (6 bases). Coverage ceases 3 residues before the CDR3 finishes, and the germline J gene fills in the end. This CDR3 has 17 residues. In germline, CDR1 is LNHDA, CDR2 SQIVND (reference sequence).

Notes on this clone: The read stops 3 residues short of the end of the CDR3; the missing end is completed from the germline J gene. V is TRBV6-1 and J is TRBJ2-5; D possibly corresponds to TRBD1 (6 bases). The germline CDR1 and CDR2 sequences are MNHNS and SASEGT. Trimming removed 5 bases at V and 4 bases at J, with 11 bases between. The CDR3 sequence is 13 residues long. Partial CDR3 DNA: TGTGCCAGCAGTAAAGTCAGGGGAGAGACC. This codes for CASSKVRGET. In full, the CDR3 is CASSKVRGETQYF.

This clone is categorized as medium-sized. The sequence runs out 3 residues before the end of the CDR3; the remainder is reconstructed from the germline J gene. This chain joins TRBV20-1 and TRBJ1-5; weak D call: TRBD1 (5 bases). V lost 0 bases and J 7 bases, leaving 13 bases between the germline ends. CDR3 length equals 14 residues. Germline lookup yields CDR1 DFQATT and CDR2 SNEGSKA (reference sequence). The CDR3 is CSARDHLGAQPQHF. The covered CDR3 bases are TGCAGTGCTAGAGATCACCTTGGGGCACAGCCC.

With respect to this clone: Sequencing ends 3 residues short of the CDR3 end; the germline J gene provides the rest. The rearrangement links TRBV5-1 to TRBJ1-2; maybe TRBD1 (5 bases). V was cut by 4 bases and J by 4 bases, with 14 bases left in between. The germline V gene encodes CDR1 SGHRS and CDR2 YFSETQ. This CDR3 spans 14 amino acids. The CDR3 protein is CASSTDQGGYGYTF. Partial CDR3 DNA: TGCGCCAGCAGCACCGATCAGGGTGGCTATGGC.

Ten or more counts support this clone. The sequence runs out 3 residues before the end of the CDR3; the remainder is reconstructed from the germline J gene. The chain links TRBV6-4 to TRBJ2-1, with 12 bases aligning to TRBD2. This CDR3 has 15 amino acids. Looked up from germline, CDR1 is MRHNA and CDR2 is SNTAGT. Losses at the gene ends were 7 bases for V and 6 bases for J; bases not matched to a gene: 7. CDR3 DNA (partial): TGTGCCAGCAAGAGACTAGCGGGGGAAAGCAATGAG. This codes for CASKRLAGESNE. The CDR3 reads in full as CASKRLAGESNEQFF.